The subject of this entry is one T cell receptor (beta chain). This sample was included in a study of blood T cell repertoires in COVID-19. Method: immunoSEQ multiplex PCR; TCRdb's copy keeps in-frame clones and lacks some. Of fewer than 300,000 clones detected, 90% to 95% appear once; the ten largest clones hold 2.2%. CDR1 and CDR2 (germline): SQVTM, ANQGSEA. CDR3 length: 14 amino acids. V was cut by 0 bases and J by 4 bases, with 12 bases left in between. The J gene is TRBJ1-1, the V gene TRBV29-1, with D unresolved. The sequencing sample was made of peripheral blood. The sequence came from a woman aged 25 to 45 with COVID-19, enrolled during active disease. CDR3 DNA sequence: TGCAGCGTTGAAGATAGGAGAGGGAGCACTGAAGCTTTCTTT. It yields the protein CSVEDRRGSTEAFF.